The 26 T cell receptor beta chains given below trace back to one sample, sequenced in a study of regulatory T cells in long-lasting Graves disease. TCR beta libraries were built with iRepertoire HTBI primers and Arm-PCR of CDR3 regions. In TCRdb, the multiplex PCR reads were re-called with MiXCR into one record per CDR3 protein. The repertoire holds about 470,000 distinct CDR3 sequences, with under 25% as singletons. Time point indicated: persistent/refractory GD, antithyroid drugs over 5 years with positive TRAb. The authors made the TCR library using RNA they extracted from PBMCs. Sequenced here: peripheral blood mononuclear cells (PBMCs), sampled when the disease was refractory, from a patient treated with antithyroid drugs. The receptor source for this set is a female donor with Graves disease.

This clonotype was recorded many times. The CDR3 reads CASSFVKGTTEAFF. The CDR3 DNA reads TGTGCCAGCAGCTTCGTCAAGGGAACGACTGAAGCTTTCTTT. This chain joins TRBV12-3 or TRBV12-4 and TRBJ1-1; D unresolved. CDR3 size: 14 residues. V lost 6 bases, J lost 5 bases, and 16 bases lay in between.

This clonotype showed up many times. This chain connects TRBV2 to TRBJ2-7, with TRBD1 as a possible D gene (5 bases). Trimming shortened V by 6 bases and J by 2 bases, and 14 bases separated the two germline ends. CDR1 and CDR2 (germline): SNHLY, FYNNEI. The length of the CDR3 is 14 residues. The CDR3 loop reads CASSRQIFPYEQYF. The CDR3 region has the DNA TGTGCCAGCAGCCGACAGATATTCCCCTACGAGCAGTACTTC.

This chain uses TRBV3-1 with TRBJ1-2; D is uncertain. CDR3 length equals 14 residues. Germline-derived CDR1 and CDR2 are LGHDT and YNNKEL (reference sequence). V was pared by 4 bases and J by 8 bases, with 17 bases between. The CDR3 DNA sequence: TGTGCCAGCAGCCCTTGGGTAGGGCGAGGGGGCTACACCTTC. Amino acid sequence: CASSPWVGRGGYTF.

Many counts were recorded for this clonotype. The V gene is TRBV28, the J gene TRBJ1-4, with D uncertain. In germline, CDR1 is MDHEN, CDR2 SYDVKM. V lost 7 bases to trimming and J lost 8 bases, with 8 bases between them. This CDR3 is 11 amino acids long. Here the CDR3 reads CASTSREKLFF. The CDR3 DNA follows: TGTGCCAGCACGAGTAGGGAAAAACTGTTTTTT.

This clonotype was detected only a few times. CDR3 amino acids: CSARAIRGAYEQYF. CDR3 in DNA: TGCAGTGCTAGAGCGATTAGGGGAGCCTACGAGCAGTACTTC. The rearrangement links TRBV20-1 to TRBJ2-7; the D call may be TRBD1 or TRBD2 (5 bases each). This CDR3 has 14 residues. The germline V and J ends were trimmed by 1 base and 2 bases, with 12 bases remaining between them. Germline assignment: CDR1 DFQATT and CDR2 SNEGSKA (reference sequence).

This clonotype was detected many times. The chain couples TRBV20-1 to TRBJ2-6, with a weak D call TRBD1 (5 bases). The CDR3 runs to 17 residues. Trimming pared 0 bases from V and 0 bases from J, leaving 12 bases between. Per germline, CDR1 DFQATT and CDR2 SNEGSKA (reference sequence). The CDR3 nucleotides are TGCAGTGCTAGAGAAGGGGTGACTGACTCTGGGGCCAACGTCCTGACTTTC. Translated, it gives CSAREGVTDSGANVLTF.

This clonotype was counted only a few times. The CDR3 spells CASSRQRQETQYF. As DNA, the CDR3 is TGTGCCAGCAGCCGACAGAGACAAGAGACCCAGTACTTC. The chain combines TRBV6-1 with TRBJ2-5, with D perhaps matching TRBD1 (5 bases). Germline CDR1 reads MNHNS; CDR2 reads SASEGT. V was pared by 6 bases and J by 2 bases, with 10 bases between. This CDR3 contains 13 residues.

This clonotype has more than one count but fewer than ten. This chain links TRBV29-1 with TRBJ2-2, with a tentative D call TRBD1 (7 bases). The CDR3 is made up of 13 amino acids. Germline V CDR1 and CDR2: SQVTM, ANQGSEA. Trimming cost V 2 bases and J 7 bases, with 11 bases left between them. DNA for the CDR3: TGCAGCGTTGAACGGCAGGGGGGCGGGGAGCTGTTTTTT. Translating it yields CSVERQGGGELFF.

The chain carries TRBV4-1 and TRBJ1-2; D gene uncertain. CDR1 and CDR2 (germline): MGHRA, YSYEKL. CDR3 length: 12 residues. The V gene lost 0 bases and the J gene lost 8 bases, with 7 bases spanning the gap. CDR3 region: CASSQELGGYTF. DNA for the CDR3: TGCGCCAGCAGCCAAGAATTGGGGGGCTACACCTTC.

This clonotype was detected only a few times. The gene calls are TRBV5-1 and TRBJ2-6; the match to TRBD1 covers 10 bases. Germline loops: CDR1 SGHRS, CDR2 YFSETQ. Germline trimming cut 5 bases from V and 2 bases from J; bases unmatched to any gene: 4. The CDR3 extends over 16 amino acids. CDR3 region: CASRDRGHAGANVLTF. For the CDR3, the DNA is TGCGCCAGCAGAGACAGGGGGCACGCTGGGGCCAACGTCCTGACTTTC.

V usage is TRBV28 and J usage is TRBJ1-5, with D possibly TRBD1 on 5 matching bases. From germline, CDR1 is MDHEN and CDR2 SYDVKM. The CDR3 is 15 amino acids. Between the trimmed V and J ends, which lost 6 bases and 11 bases, there was a span of 23 bases. CDR3: CASRLGLAGGETQHF. In DNA form, the CDR3 reads TGTGCCAGCAGGCTGGGACTAGCGGGAGGGGAGACCCAGCATTTT.

This clonotype was seen at least ten times. The J gene is TRBJ2-5, the V gene TRBV7-9, with D unclear. The germline gives CDR1 SEHNR, CDR2 FQNEAQ (reference sequence). Trimming took 1 base from V and 5 from J, leaving 11 bases between them. The CDR3 spans 14 residues. The chain's CDR3 is CASSLVQPLETQYF. The CDR3 DNA is TGTGCCAGCAGCTTAGTTCAACCTTTGGAGACCCAGTACTTC.

The V and J genes are TRBV7-2 and TRBJ1-5, with D perhaps matching TRBD1 (6 bases). There are 14 residues in the CDR3. Germline CDR1 and CDR2: SGHTA and FQGNSA. V lost 5 bases and J lost 6, with 14 bases in between. CDR3 residues: CASSNYRAAQPQHF. CDR3 sequence (DNA): TGTGCCAGCAGCAATTACAGGGCGGCTCAGCCCCAGCATTTT.

In its sample, this clonotype was seen a few times. CDR3 protein: CATSGGGRVTEAFF. CDR3 nucleotides: TGTGCCACCAGTGGTGGGGGGCGGGTCACTGAAGCTTTCTTT. The V gene is TRBV24-1, the J gene TRBJ1-1; a weak D match, TRBD1 (6 bases). This CDR3 has 14 residues. V shed 5 bases and J shed 4 bases, with 13 bases lying between them. CDR1 is KGHDR and CDR2 is SFDVKD in the germline V gene.

This clonotype showed up many times. J is TRBJ1-2 and V is TRBV6-2 or TRBV6-3; the match to TRBD1 covers 8 bases. Losses at the gene ends were 8 bases for V and 6 bases for J; bases not matched to a gene: 11. The CDR3 is 14 amino acids. Germline CDR1 reads MNHEY; CDR2 reads SVGEGT. In DNA, the CDR3 is TGTGCCAGCGGGGCGACCGCAGGGGGCGATGGCTACACCTTC. Translation gives CASGATAGGDGYTF.

This clonotype was seen repeatedly, ten times or more. At one of its ends the junction is not consistent with the germline gene, which may arise from a read error. The chain is built from TRBV5-1 and TRBJ1-1; D remains ambiguous. The V gene's germline CDR1 is SGHRS and CDR2 YFSETQ. The CDR3 has 13 amino acids. CDR3 sequence reads: CASSLEVNTEAFF. The CDR3 DNA is TGTGCCAGCAGTTTAGAGGTGAACACTGAAGCTTTCTTT.

This clonotype was found many times. J is TRBJ2-7 and V is TRBV6-1, with D maybe TRBD2 (6 bases). In germline, CDR1 is MNHNS, CDR2 SASEGT. CDR3 length: 14 residues. V was trimmed by 5 bases and J by 4 bases, leaving 15 bases between them. As DNA, the CDR3 is TGTGCCAGCAGTCCGGTGGAGGGCGGGTACGAGCAGTACTTC. It specifies CASSPVEGGYEQYF.

The chain links TRBV7-2 to TRBJ2-1; 7 nucleotides align to TRBD2. V lost 1 base to trimming and J lost 4 bases; unmatched junction nucleotides: 4. The CDR3 runs to 15 residues. Germline V gene data show CDR1 as SGHTA and CDR2 as FQGNSA. CDR3 amino acids: CASSLGSGEYNEQFF. Here the CDR3 DNA reads TGTGCCAGCAGCTTAGGAAGCGGGGAGTACAATGAGCAGTTCTTC.

The gene calls are TRBV7-2 and TRBJ1-1, with D hard to call. The V end was cut by 2 bases, the J end by 3 bases, with 13 bases between. Germline-derived CDR1 and CDR2 are SGHTA and FQGNSA. This CDR3 has 15 amino acids. The CDR3 nucleotides are TGTGCCAGCAGCTTATTGTCAACAACTGACACTGAAGCTTTCTTT. The encoded protein is CASSLLSTTDTEAFF.

This sequence joins TRBV5-1 and TRBJ2-2; 7 nucleotides line up with TRBD2. The germline V gene encodes CDR1 SGHRS and CDR2 YFSETQ. J lost 3 bases, V lost 0 bases, and 2 bases had no gene match. The CDR3 sequence is 15 residues long. CDR3 sequence: CASSLALADTGELFF. The DNA of the CDR3 is TGCGCCAGCAGCTTGGCCCTAGCGGACACCGGGGAGCTGTTTTTT.

J is TRBJ1-5 and V is TRBV6-2 or TRBV6-3; D is undetermined. Germline V gene lookup returns CDR1 MNHEY and CDR2 SVGEGT. The CDR3 totals 16 residues. The V end lost 2 bases, the J end lost 0 bases, and 11 bases lay between the germline ends. The CDR3 protein is CASSYDLVASNQPQHF. Written as DNA, the CDR3 is TGTGCCAGCAGTTACGACTTGGTGGCTAGCAATCAGCCCCAGCATTTT.

The chain combines TRBV5-1 with TRBJ1-1; TRBD1 might be the D (5 bases). The CDR3 sequence is 17 residues long. Germline V gives CDR1 SGHRS, CDR2 YFSETQ. With 7 bases removed from V and 3 bases from J, the gap between germline ends came to 25 bases. The CDR3 nucleotides read TGCGCCAGCTGCTCCCAGCCCTCCGGGGCCCTTTACACTGAAGCTTTCTTT. Amino acid sequence: CASCSQPSGALYTEAFF.

This clonotype was recorded at least ten times. The chain combines TRBV3-1 with TRBJ1-4; TRBD1 agrees at 9 bases. V lost 5 bases to trimming and J lost 5 bases; unmatched junction nucleotides: 3. Germline V gene data show CDR1 as LGHDT and CDR2 as YNNKEL (reference sequence). The CDR3 contains 14 residues. For the CDR3, the DNA is TGTGCCAGCAGCGATGGACAGGGGAATGAAAAACTGTTTTTT. Its protein is CASSDGQGNEKLFF.

This clonotype has a count of ten or more. The chain employs TRBV7-2 and TRBJ1-2, with D unclear. This CDR3 comprises 13 residues. Germline values: CDR1 SGHTA, CDR2 FQGNSA. Trimming removed 3 bases from V and 4 bases from J, with 9 bases in between. CDR3 nucleotides: TGTGCCAGCAGCTTTACCACCTCCTATGGCTACACCTTC. Protein: CASSFTTSYGYTF.

Worth noting for this clonotype: This may stem from a read error, because a much larger clone lies one nucleotide away. This CDR3 is missing its conserved last phenylalanine or tryptophan, likely due to a read error. The V gene is TRBV5-1, the J gene TRBJ1-1; D not certain. The ends were cut back, 1 base at V and 1 base at J, with 5 bases in the middle. The CDR3 totals 13 residues. Looked up from germline, CDR1 is SGHRS and CDR2 is YFSETQ. As DNA, the CDR3 is TGCGCCAGCAGCTTGATCGCGAACACTGAAGCTTTCCTT. This sequence encodes CASSLIANTEAFL.

This clonotype was observed at least ten times. The CDR3 DNA follows: TGTGCCAGCAGCTTAGCTCTAGGCACTGAAGCTTTCTTT. Its protein is CASSLALGTEAFF. This chain connects TRBV7-9 to TRBJ1-1; D unclear. The V and J ends lost 0 bases and 4 bases respectively, with 6 bases between them. Per germline, CDR1 SEHNR and CDR2 FQNEAQ (reference sequence). This CDR3 contains 13 residues.